This T cell receptor beta chain was sequenced for a study of T cell responses to AZD1222 COVID-19 vaccine. Notes on the study in general: Mapped onto spike, vaccine-associated CD4 TCRs spanned it and were dominant at 160-218 and 743-854. Females outnumbered males among donors, who were mostly white British; clonal diversity was possibly underestimated. The number of AZD1222 recipients seropositive at baseline was only 5 to 7. Sampled repertoires all dated from after the peak T cell response.

To note about this clone: Its antigen remains unidentified.

J gave up 0 bases and V 2 bases, and 12 bases lay outside the gene matches. Per the germline V gene, CDR1 is MNHEY and CDR2 is SMNVEV (reference sequence). The CDR3 extends over 20 amino acids. The table came from immunoSEQ multiplex PCR; TCRdb's copy has only in-frame clones and leaves some out. The data hold about 84,000 clones, with 70% to 90% observed a single time. The clonotype comes from an adult who received the AZD1222 COVID-19 vaccine. The chain joins TRBV27 to TRBJ2-6; 8 positions match TRBD1. The input for sequencing was peripheral blood, taken 28 days after the second AZD1222 dose. CDR3 nucleotide sequence: TGTGCCAGCAGTTTACGCCCCGACAGGGGTTATAGCTCTGGGGCCAACGTCCTGACTTTC. Its translation is CASSLRPDRGYSSGANVLTF. Drawing the rest from reference TRBV27 and TRBJ2-6, the complete variable domain is EAQVTQNPRYLITVTGKKLTVTCSQNMNHEYMSWYRQDPGLGLRQIYYSMNVEVTDKGDVPEGYKVSRKEKRNFPLILESPSPNQTSLYFCASSLRPDRGYSSGANVLTFGAGSRLTVL.